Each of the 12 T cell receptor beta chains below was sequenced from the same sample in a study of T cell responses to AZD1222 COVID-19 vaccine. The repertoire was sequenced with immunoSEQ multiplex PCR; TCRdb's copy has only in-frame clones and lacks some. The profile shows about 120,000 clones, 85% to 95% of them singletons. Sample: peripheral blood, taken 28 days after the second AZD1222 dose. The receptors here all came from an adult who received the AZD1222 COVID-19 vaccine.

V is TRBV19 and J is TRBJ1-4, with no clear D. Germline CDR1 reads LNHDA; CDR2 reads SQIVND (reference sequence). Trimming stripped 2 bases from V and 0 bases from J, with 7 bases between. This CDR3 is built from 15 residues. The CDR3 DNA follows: TGTGCCAGTAGTATATCATGGACAACTAATGAAAAACTGTTTTTT. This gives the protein CASSISWTTNEKLFF.

CDR3 sequence reads: CASITGQLFYGYTF. CDR3 DNA sequence: TGTGCCAGCATCACGGGACAGTTATTCTATGGCTACACCTTC. The chain carries TRBV6-5 and TRBJ1-2, with TRBD1 matching 7 bases. Losses at the gene ends were 7 bases for V and 4 bases for J; bases not matched to a gene: 9. This CDR3 region has 14 residues. The germline CDR1 and CDR2 sequences are MNHEY and SVGAGI.

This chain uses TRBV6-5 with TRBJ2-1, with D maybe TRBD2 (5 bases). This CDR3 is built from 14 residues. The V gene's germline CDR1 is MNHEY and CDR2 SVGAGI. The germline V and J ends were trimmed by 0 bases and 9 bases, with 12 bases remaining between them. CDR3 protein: CASSYSLVEGEQFF. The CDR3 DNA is TGTGCCAGCAGTTACTCTCTAGTTGAGGGTGAGCAGTTCTTC.

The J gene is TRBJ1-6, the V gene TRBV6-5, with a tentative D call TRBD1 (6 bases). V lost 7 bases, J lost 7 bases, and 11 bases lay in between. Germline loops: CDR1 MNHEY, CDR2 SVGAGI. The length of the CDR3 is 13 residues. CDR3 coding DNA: TGTGCCAGCAAATACGACAGGAATTCACCCCTCCACTTT. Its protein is CASKYDRNSPLHF.

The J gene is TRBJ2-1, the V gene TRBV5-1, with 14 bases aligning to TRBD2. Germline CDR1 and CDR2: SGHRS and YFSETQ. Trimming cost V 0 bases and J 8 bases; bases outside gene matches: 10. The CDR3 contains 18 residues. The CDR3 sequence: CASSLAHRLAGGLDEQFF. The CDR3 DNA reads TGCGCCAGCAGCTTGGCCCATAGACTAGCGGGGGGGCTAGATGAGCAGTTCTTC. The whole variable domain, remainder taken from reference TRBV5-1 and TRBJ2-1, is KAGVTQTPRYLIKTRGQQVTLSCSPISGHRSVSWYQQTPGQGLQFLFEYFSETQRNKGNFPGRFSGRQFSNSRSEMNVSTLELGDSALYLCASSLAHRLAGGLDEQFFGPGTRLTVL.

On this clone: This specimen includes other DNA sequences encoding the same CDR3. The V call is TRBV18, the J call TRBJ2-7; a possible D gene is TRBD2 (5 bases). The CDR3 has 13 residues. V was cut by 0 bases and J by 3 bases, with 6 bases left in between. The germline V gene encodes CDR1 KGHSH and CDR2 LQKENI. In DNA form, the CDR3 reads TGTGCCAGCTCACCACCCGGGAACTACGAGCAGTACTTC. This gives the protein CASSPPGNYEQYF.

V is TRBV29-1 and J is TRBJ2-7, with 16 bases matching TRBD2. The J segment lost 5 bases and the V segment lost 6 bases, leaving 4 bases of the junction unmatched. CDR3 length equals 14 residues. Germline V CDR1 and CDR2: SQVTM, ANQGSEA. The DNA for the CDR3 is TGCAGCGTAGGGACTAGCGGGAGGGTCAACGAGCAGTACTTC. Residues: CSVGTSGRVNEQYF.

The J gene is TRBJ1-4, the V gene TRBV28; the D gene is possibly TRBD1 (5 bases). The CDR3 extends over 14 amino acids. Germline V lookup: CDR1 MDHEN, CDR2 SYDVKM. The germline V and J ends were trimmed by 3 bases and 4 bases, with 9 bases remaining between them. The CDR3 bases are TGTGCCAGCAGTTTGGGGGGAGTTAATGAAAAACTGTTTTTT. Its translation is CASSLGGVNEKLFF.

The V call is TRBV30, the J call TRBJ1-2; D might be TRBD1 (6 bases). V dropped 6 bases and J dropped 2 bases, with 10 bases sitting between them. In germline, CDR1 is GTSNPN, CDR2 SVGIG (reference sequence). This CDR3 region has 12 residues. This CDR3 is CACSQGNYGYTF. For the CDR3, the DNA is TGTGCCTGCTCCCAGGGGAACTATGGCTACACCTTC.

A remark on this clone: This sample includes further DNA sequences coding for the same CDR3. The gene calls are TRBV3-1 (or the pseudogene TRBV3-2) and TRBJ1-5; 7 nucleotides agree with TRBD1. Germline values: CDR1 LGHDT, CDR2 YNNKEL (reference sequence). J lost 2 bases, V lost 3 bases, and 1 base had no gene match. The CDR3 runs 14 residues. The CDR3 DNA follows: TGTGCCAGCAGCCAGGGGACAGGCAATCAGCCCCAGCATTTT. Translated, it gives CASSQGTGNQPQHF.

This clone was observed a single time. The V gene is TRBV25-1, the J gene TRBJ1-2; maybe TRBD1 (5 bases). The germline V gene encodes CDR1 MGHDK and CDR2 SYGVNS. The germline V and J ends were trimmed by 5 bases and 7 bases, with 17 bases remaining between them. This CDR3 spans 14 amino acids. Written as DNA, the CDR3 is TGTGCCAGCAGTCCCGTTGCGGGGGGAAGTGGCTACACCTTC. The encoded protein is CASSPVAGGSGYTF.

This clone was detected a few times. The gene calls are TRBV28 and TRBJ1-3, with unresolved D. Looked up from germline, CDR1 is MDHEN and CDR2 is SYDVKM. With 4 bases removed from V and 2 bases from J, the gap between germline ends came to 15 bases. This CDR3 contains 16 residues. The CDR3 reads CASSSRHSGAGNTIYF. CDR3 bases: TGTGCCAGCAGTTCCCGTCATTCTGGGGCTGGAAACACCATATATTTT.